These 9 T cell receptor beta chains originate from one sample sequenced in a study of blood T cell repertoires in COVID-19. TCRdb keeps only in-frame clones here, not all; method: immunoSEQ multiplex PCR. The sample includes tens of thousands of clones, around 86% of them seen just once. Source material: peripheral blood. Receptors were obtained from an elderly woman with COVID-19, enrolled during active disease.

The CDR3 sequence is CASDRLGPRGNQPQHF. Written as DNA, the CDR3 is TGTGCCAGTGACAGGTTGGGACCAAGGGGCAATCAGCCCCAGCATTTT. This sequence joins TRBV19 and TRBJ1-5, with D maybe TRBD1 (6 bases). Trimming pared 8 bases from V and 2 bases from J, leaving 19 bases between. This CDR3 contains 16 residues. In germline, CDR1 is LNHDA, CDR2 SQIVND (reference sequence).

V gene TRBV7-8 combines with J gene TRBJ2-4, with a possible D match to TRBD2 (6 bases). Germline assignment: CDR1 SGHVS and CDR2 FQNEAQ. The CDR3 is made up of 13 amino acids. The V and J ends lost 5 bases and 9 bases respectively, with 14 bases between them. CDR3: CASSPSRGGIQYF. The CDR3 DNA reads TGTGCCAGCAGCCCCTCGAGGGGAGGCATTCAGTACTTC.

V is TRBV2 and J is TRBJ1-1; D is undetermined. The CDR3 contains 13 residues. Germline V gives CDR1 SNHLY, CDR2 FYNNEI. Deletions cut 6 bases from V and 3 bases from J, with 11 bases between. CDR3 nucleotides: TGTGCCAGCAGCCGTTGGCGGGACACTGAAGCTTTCTTT. It encodes CASSRWRDTEAFF.

This clone was recorded only once. V usage is TRBV5-1 and J usage is TRBJ1-2; no clear D gene. V lost 0 bases, J lost 3 bases, and 12 bases lay in between. This CDR3 has 15 residues. The germline gives CDR1 SGHRS, CDR2 YFSETQ. CDR3 sequence (DNA): TGCGCCAGCAGCTTGGTGGAGGGCGGATACTATGGCTACACCTTC. Translated: CASSLVEGGYYGYTF.

V is TRBV7-9 and J is TRBJ2-7; 9 nucleotides line up with TRBD1. V was pared by 5 bases and J by 4 bases, with 3 bases of the junction left unmatched. CDR1 is SEHNR, CDR2 FQNEAQ, per germline (reference sequence). The CDR3 length is 13 residues. CDR3: CASSRDRAYEQYF. The CDR3 DNA reads as TGTGCCAGCAGCCGGGACAGGGCTTACGAGCAGTACTTC.

The chain employs TRBV11-2 and TRBJ1-3, with 9 bases fitting TRBD1. The germline V gene encodes CDR1 SGHAT and CDR2 FQNNGV. After removal of 6 bases from V and 2 bases from J, the junction contained 8 bases not matched to a gene. The CDR3 sequence is 16 residues long. The DNA for the CDR3 is TGTGCCAGCAGGAAACAGGGGGCTTTCACTGGAAACACCATATATTTT. Translating gives CASRKQGAFTGNTIYF.

This clone counts as medium-sized. The V gene is TRBV19, the J gene TRBJ2-7, with 7 bases matching TRBD1. Per germline, CDR1 LNHDA and CDR2 SQIVND (reference sequence). This CDR3 spans 14 amino acids. Trimming removed 3 bases from V and 6 bases from J; junction bases left unmatched: 8. The CDR3 sequence: CASSMYRGSPEQYF. The CDR3, as DNA: TGTGCCAGTAGTATGTACAGGGGCTCCCCCGAGCAGTACTTC. The full variable domain, completed using reference TRBV19 and TRBJ2-7, is DGGITQSPKYLFRKEGQNVTLSCEQNLNHDAMYWYRQDPGQGLRLIYYSQIVNDFQKGDIAEGYSVSREKKESFPLTVTSAQKNPTAFYLCASSMYRGSPEQYFGPGTRLTVT.

The gene calls are TRBV6-5 and TRBJ1-2, with 9 bases lining up with TRBD1. CDR1 and CDR2 (germline): MNHEY, SVGAGI. The CDR3 consists of 14 residues. V gave up 6 bases and J gave up 4 bases; unmatched junction bases: 6. The CDR3 DNA sequence: TGTGCCAGCAGCCCCTCGGACAGGGGCTATGGCTACACCTTC. It yields the protein CASSPSDRGYGYTF.

V is TRBV2 and J is TRBJ1-6; no reliable D call. Trimming took 5 bases from V and 6 from J, leaving 5 bases between them. The CDR3 length is 12 residues. Germline CDR1 SNHLY, CDR2 FYNNEI. For the CDR3, the DNA is TGTGCCAGCAGTTCCCTTAATTCACCCCTCCACTTT. Its protein is CASSSLNSPLHF.